This paragraph covers one TCR beta chain sequence. Antigen: not known. The data originate from a study of T-cell memory formation after mild COVID-19. The overall study: Largely, the TCR clusters proved donor specific.

This CDR3 comprises 13 residues. CDR1 LNHNV and CDR2 YYDKDF come from the germline V gene (reference sequence). The ends were cut back, 1 base at V and 6 bases at J, with 7 bases in the middle. General study findings and limits: Pre-infection memory carried some responding clones, suggesting that cross-reactive memory joined. CD8+ contracting clones occupied EMRA, while CD4+ ones occupied mainly CM and EM.

TCRdb re-called the 5' RACE reads through MiXCR, storing one row per CDR3 protein. The table has around 340,000 distinct CDR3 sequences, roughly 14% seen once. The chain links TRBV15 to TRBJ1-3; no firm D call. This clonotype was obtained from a man younger than 30 who had mild COVID-19 (a few samples of this study predate the infection). Cell type and time point are not known. The sample taken for sequencing was PBMCs or a T cell subset sorted from them (not recorded which). CDR3 coding DNA: TGTGCCACCAGCAGAGGAAGCGAAAACACCATATATTTT. Protein sequence: CATSRGSENTIYF.